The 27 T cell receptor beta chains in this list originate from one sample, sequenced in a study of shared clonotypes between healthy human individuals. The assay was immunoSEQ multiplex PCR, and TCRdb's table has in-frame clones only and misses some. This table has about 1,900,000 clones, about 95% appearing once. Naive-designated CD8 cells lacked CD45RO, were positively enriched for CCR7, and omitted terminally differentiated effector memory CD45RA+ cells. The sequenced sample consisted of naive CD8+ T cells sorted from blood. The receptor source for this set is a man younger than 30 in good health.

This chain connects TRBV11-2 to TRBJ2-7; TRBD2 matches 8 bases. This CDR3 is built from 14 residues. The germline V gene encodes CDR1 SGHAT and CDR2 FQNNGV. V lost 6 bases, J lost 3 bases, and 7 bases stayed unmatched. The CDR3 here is CASRWTSYNYEQYF. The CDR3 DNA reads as TGTGCCAGCAGGTGGACTAGCTACAACTACGAGCAGTACTTC.

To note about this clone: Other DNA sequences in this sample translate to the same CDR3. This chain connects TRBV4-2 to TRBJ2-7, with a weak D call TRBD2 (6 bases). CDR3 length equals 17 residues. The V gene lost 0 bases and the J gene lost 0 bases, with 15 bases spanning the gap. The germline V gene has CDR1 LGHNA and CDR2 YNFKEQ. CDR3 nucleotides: TGTGCCAGCAGCCAAGACGTCCTGGCGGGGAGCTCCTACGAGCAGTACTTC. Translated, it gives CASSQDVLAGSSYEQYF.

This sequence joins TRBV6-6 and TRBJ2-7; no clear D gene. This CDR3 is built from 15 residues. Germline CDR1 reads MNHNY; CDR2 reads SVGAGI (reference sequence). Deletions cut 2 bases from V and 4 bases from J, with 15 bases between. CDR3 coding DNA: TGTGCCAGCAGTTACGACGGGCCGACCAATTACGAGCAGTACTTC. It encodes CASSYDGPTNYEQYF.

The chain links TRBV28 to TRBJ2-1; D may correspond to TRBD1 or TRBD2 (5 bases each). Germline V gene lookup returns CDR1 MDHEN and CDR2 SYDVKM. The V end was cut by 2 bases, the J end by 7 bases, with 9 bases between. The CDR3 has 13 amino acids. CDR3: CASSLRGENEQFF. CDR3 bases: TGTGCCAGCAGTTTAAGGGGAGAGAATGAGCAGTTCTTC.

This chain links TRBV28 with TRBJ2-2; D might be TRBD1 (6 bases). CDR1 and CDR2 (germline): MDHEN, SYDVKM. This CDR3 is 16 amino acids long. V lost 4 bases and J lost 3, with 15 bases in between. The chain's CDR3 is CASSYPFEGDTGELFF. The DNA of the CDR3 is TGTGCCAGCAGTTACCCCTTCGAGGGGGACACCGGGGAGCTGTTTTTT.

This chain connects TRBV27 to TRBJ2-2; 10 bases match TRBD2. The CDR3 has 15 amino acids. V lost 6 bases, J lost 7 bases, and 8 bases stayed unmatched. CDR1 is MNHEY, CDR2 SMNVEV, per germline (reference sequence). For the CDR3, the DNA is TGTGCCAGCAGGGTGCTAGCGGGAGTTGGCGGGGAGCTGTTTTTT. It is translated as CASRVLAGVGGELFF.

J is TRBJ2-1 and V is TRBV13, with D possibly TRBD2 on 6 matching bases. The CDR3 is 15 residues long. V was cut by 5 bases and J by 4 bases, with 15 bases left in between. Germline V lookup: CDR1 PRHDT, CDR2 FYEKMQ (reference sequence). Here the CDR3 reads CASSRPRAGYNEQFF. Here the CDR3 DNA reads TGTGCCAGCAGCCGCCCTCGGGCGGGGTACAATGAGCAGTTCTTC.

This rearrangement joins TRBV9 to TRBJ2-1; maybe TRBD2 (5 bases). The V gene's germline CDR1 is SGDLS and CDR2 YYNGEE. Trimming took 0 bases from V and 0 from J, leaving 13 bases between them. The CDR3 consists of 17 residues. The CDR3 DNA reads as TGTGCCAGCAGCGTAGCTAAGGAGGAGAGCTCCTACAATGAGCAGTTCTTC. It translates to CASSVAKEESSYNEQFF.

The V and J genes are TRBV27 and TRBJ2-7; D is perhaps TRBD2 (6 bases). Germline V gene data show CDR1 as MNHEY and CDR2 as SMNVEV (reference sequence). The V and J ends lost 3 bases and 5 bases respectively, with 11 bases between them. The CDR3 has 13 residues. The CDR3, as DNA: TGTGCCAGCAGTTTGGTCGGGAGCCACGAGCAGTACTTC. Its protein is CASSLVGSHEQYF.

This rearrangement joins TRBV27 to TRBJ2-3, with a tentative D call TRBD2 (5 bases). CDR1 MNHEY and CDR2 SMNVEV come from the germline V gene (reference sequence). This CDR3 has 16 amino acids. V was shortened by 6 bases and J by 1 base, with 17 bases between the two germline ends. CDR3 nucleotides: TGTGCCAGCAGCCCCCTCACGGCGGAGGGCACAGATACGCAGTATTTT. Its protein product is CASSPLTAEGTDTQYF.

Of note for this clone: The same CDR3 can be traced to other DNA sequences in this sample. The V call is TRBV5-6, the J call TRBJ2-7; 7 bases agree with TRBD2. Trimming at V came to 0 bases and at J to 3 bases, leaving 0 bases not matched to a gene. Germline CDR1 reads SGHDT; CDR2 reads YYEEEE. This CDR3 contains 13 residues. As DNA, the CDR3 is TGTGCCAGCAGCTTGGCTAGCGGCTACGAGCAGTACTTC. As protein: CASSLASGYEQYF.

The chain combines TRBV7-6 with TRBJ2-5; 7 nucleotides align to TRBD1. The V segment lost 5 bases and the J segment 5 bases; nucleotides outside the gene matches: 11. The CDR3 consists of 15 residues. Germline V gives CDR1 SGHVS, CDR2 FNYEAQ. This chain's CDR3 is CASSRYRQGYETQYF. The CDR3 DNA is TGTGCCAGCAGCCGCTACCGACAGGGTTACGAGACCCAGTACTTC. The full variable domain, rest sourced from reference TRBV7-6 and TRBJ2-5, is GAGVSQSPRYKVTKRGQDVALRCDPISGHVSLYWYRQALGQGPEFLTYFNYEAQQDKSGLPNDRFSAERPEGSISTLTIQRTEQRDSAMYRCASSRYRQGYETQYFGPGTRLLVL.

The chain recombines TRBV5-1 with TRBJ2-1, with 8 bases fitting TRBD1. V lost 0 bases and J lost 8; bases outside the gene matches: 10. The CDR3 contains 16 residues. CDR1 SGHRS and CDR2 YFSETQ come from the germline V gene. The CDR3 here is CASSLGDRGGGDEQFF. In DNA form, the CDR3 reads TGCGCCAGCAGCTTGGGAGACAGGGGAGGTGGCGATGAGCAGTTCTTC. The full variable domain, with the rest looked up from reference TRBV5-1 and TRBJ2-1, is KAGVTQTPRYLIKTRGQQVTLSCSPISGHRSVSWYQQTPGQGLQFLFEYFSETQRNKGNFPGRFSGRQFSNSRSEMNVSTLELGDSALYLCASSLGDRGGGDEQFFGPGTRLTVL.

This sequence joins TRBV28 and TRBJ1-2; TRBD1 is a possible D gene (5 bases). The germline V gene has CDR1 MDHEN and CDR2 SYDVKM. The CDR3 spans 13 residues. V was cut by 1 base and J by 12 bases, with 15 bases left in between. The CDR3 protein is CASSLFAGLGDTF. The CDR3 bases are TGTGCCAGCAGTTTATTCGCAGGGCTGGGGGACACCTTC.

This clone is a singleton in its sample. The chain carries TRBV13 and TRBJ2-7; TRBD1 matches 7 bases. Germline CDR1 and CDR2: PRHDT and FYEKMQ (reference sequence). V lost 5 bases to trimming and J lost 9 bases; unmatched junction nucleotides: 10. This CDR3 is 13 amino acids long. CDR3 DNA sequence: TGTGCCAGCAGCCCCCGGACAGGCGTGGCGCAGTACTTC. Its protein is CASSPRTGVAQYF.

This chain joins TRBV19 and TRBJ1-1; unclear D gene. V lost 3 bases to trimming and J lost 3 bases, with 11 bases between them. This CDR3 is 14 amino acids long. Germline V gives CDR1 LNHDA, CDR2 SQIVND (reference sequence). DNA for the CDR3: TGTGCCAGTAGTATTTTGCTCTCGGACACTGAAGCTTTCTTT. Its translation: CASSILLSDTEAFF.

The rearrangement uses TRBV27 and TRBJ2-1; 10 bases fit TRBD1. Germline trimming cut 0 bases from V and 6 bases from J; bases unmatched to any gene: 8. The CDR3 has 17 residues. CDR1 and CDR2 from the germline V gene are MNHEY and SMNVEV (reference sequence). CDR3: CASSLSYGDRGTNEQFF. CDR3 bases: TGTGCCAGCAGTTTATCTTATGGGGACAGGGGTACCAATGAGCAGTTCTTC.

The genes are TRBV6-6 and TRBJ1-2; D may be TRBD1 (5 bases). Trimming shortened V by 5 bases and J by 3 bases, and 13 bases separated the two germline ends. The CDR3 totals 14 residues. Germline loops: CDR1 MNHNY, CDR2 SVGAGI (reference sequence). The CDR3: CASSTGRTYYGYTF. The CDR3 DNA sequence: TGTGCCAGCAGTACAGGACGGACCTACTATGGCTACACCTTC.

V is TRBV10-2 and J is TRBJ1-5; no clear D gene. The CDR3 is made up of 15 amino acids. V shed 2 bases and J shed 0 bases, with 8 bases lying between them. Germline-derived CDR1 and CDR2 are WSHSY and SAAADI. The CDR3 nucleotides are TGCGCCAGCAGTGAGACGCAGCATAGCAATCAGCCCCAGCATTTT. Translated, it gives CASSETQHSNQPQHF.

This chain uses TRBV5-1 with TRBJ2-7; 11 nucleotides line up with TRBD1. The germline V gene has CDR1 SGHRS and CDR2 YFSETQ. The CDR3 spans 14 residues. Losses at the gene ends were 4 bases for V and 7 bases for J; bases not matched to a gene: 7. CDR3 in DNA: TGCGCCAGCAGCCCGGGACAGGGGGTTCGAGAGCAGTACTTC. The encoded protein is CASSPGQGVREQYF.

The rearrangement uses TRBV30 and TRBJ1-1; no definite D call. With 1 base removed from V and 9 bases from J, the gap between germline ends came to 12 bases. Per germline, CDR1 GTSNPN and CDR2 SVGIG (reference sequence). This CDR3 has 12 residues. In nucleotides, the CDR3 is TGTGCCTGGAGTGGCGTCATTTCGAAAGCTTTCTTT. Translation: CAWSGVISKAFF.

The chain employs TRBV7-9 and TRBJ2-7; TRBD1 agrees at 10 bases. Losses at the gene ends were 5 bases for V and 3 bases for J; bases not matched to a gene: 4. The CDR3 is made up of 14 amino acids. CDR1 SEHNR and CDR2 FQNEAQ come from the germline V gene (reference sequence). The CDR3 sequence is CASSHRDRGYEQYF. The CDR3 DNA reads TGTGCCAGCAGCCACCGGGACAGGGGCTACGAGCAGTACTTC.

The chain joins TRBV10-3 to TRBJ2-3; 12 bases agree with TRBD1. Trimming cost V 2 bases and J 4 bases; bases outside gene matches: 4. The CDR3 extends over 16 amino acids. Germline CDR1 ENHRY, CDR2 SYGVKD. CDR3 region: CAISERGTGGPDTQYF. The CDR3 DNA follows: TGTGCCATCAGTGAGAGAGGGACAGGGGGCCCAGATACGCAGTATTTT.

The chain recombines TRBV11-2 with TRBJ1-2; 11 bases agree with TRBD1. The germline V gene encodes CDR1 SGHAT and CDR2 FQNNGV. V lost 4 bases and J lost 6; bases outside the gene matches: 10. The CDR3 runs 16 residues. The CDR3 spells CASSSDRGHIQDGYTF. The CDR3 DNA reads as TGTGCCAGCAGCTCGGACAGGGGGCATATTCAGGATGGCTACACCTTC.

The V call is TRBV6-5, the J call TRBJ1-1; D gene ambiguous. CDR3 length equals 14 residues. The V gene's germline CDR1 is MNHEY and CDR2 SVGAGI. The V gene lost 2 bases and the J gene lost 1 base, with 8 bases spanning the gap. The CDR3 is CASSYGSWNTEAFF. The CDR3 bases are TGTGCCAGCAGTTACGGCAGTTGGAACACTGAAGCTTTCTTT.

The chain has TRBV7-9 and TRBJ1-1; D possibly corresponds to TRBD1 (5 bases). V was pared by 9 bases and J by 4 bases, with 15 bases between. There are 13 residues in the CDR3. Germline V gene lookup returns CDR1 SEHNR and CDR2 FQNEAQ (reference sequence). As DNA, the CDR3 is TGTGCCAGTAATACTCAGGGTCCCACTGAAGCTTTCTTT. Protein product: CASNTQGPTEAFF.

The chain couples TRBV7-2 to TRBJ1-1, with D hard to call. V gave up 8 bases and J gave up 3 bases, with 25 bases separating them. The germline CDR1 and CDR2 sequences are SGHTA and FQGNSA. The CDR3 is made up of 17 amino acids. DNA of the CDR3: TGTGCCAGCGACCGGACCTTCGGGAGGGTGGGTGACACTGAAGCTTTCTTT. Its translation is CASDRTFGRVGDTEAFF.